This T cell receptor (beta chain) derives from a study of cytomegalovirus exposure and HLA in healthy donors. Regarding the study as a whole: With high specificity and sensitivity, the classifier reportedly diagnosed cytomegalovirus status.

The PCR used 60 Vbeta and 13 Jbeta primers. Clones were read by immunoSEQ multiplex PCR, and TCRdb kept only the in-frame ones, dropping some. Recorded here are some 110,000 clones; the top ten clones represent 6.8%. The CDR3 runs 15 residues. The germline V gene has CDR1 SGHAT and CDR2 FQNNGV. With respect to this clone: Its antigen is as yet unknown.

The TCR comes from a man between 40 and 49 years old in good health and CMV-seropositive. The sequenced material came from PBMCs. The gene calls are TRBV11-2 and TRBJ2-5; D gene unclear. The DNA end lines up better with TRBJ2-7; the J call may be wrong. DNA of the CDR3: TGTGCCAGCAGCCCCTCCGGAGTGGGTCCCTACGAGCAGTACTTC. It translates to CASSPSGVGPYEQYF.